These T cell receptor beta chains were read from a single sample in a study of shared clonotypes between healthy human individuals. Measured with immunoSEQ multiplex PCR; TCRdb has only the in-frame clones, and not every one. The sample consists of around 750,000 clones, about 74% of them appearing once. Source material: memory CD4+ T cells sorted from blood. The source of these receptors is a woman aged 25-40 years in good health. The CDR3 runs from the conserved cysteine through the conserved F or W. D genes are given only for firm matches. Expanded clones are given a class, and other clones once, few, many or no size at all.

clone_size,d_call,j_call,v_call,cdr3_nt,cdr3_aa
-,-,TRBJ1-2,TRBV19,TGTGCCAGTAGTAGAAGGACGGTTGGCGGCGGCTATGGCTACACCTTC,CASSRRTVGGGYGYTF
few,-,TRBJ1-2,TRBV7-9,TGTGCCAGCAGCCGTGACGGCAGAGGCTATGGCTACACCTTC,CASSRDGRGYGYTF
-,-,TRBJ2-3,TRBV19,TGTGCCAGTAGTGCCTGGACTGGCAGCACAGATACGCAGTATTTT,CASSAWTGSTDTQYF
-,-,TRBJ2-7,TRBV5-1,TGCGCCAGCAGCTTGAGTAAACCTTCCTACGAGCAGTACTTC,CASSLSKPSYEQYF
-,TRBD2,TRBJ2-7,TRBV6-5,TGTGCCAGCAGTTCCCACAATAGCGGGAGGGCCTACGAGCAGTACTTC,CASSSHNSGRAYEQYF
once,-,TRBJ1-3,TRBV5-1,TGCGCCAGCAGCTTGGGAGACAGCTACTCTGGAAACACCATATATTTT,CASSLGDSYSGNTIYF
-,TRBD1,TRBJ2-2,TRBV19,TGTGCCAGTACTAACAGGGGTGGCGGGGAGCTGTTTTTT,CASTNRGGGELFF
-,-,TRBJ2-7,TRBV7-2,TGTGCCAGCAGCTTAGCTCGGACAGAAGTCTACGAGCAGTACTTC,CASSLARTEVYEQYF
few,TRBD2,TRBJ2-1,TRBV28,TGTGCCAGCAGTCCCGTCTTTCGGGGGGGTTACAATGAGCAGTTCTTC,CASSPVFRGGYNEQFF
-,TRBD2,TRBJ2-1,TRBV4-1,TGCGCCAGCAGCCAAGAGGGCGGGAGCTACAATGAGCAGTTCTTC,CASSQEGGSYNEQFF
-,-,TRBJ2-1,TRBV11-2,TGTGCCAGCAGCTTAGTACAGGGAAACTACAATGAGCAGTTCTTC,CASSLVQGNYNEQFF
-,-,TRBJ1-5,TRBV6-1,TGTGCCAGCACCCAGGTGAGGGCCGGGAGCCAGCCCCAGCATTTT,CASTQVRAGSQPQHF
-,TRBD1,TRBJ1-2,TRBV28,TGTGCCAGCAGTGCCGACAGGGGGCCTGGCTACACCTTC,CASSADRGPGYTF
-,-,TRBJ2-7,TRBV30,TGTGCCTGGAATAATGGAGGGCCCTACGAGCAGTACTTC,CAWNNGGPYEQYF